This T cell receptor (beta chain) stems from a study of molecular identifiers for immune sequencing clone quantification. Study-level background: Across replicate runs, RNA obtained from approximately 20,000 or 98,000 naive CD8 cells was divided into five, with four undergoing sequencing.

CD8+CD4-CCR7+CD45RA+ sorting gave the naive CD8 T cells. This clonotype was picked up a small number of times. Libraries of bulk TCR were made by previously described methods (with listed TCR primers). TCRdb reprocessed the PCR reads via MiXCR and lists one record per CDR3 protein. Altogether tens of thousands of distinct CDR3 sequences are present, roughly a fifth being singletons, with the ten largest covering approximately 1%. The CDR3 has 12 residues. In germline, CDR1 is SNHLY, CDR2 FYNNEI. The V end lost 6 bases, the J end lost 5 bases, and 10 bases lay between the germline ends. The receptor comes from a human donor in good health. Some libraries in this study had Jurkat cell RNA spiked in. The rearrangement joins TRBV2 to TRBJ2-5, with D possibly being TRBD1 (5 bases). The specimen was naive CD8+ T cells from blood, with Jurkat cell RNA spiked in. Subset of the sample: FACS-sorted CD8+CD4-CCR7+CD45RA+ naive T cells. DNA of the CDR3: TGTGCCAGCAGGAGACAGATGGAGACCCAGTACTTC. Translated: CASRRQMETQYF.